This entry concerns a single TCR beta chain. These data are taken from a study of blood T cell repertoires in COVID-19. Study overall: Whether acute or convalescent, the COVID-19 samples came from the United States, Italy and Spain. PBMCs, B-cell-depleted T cells, or T cells were the source of the cDNA or gDNA that made up the material.

V trimming: 4 bases; J trimming: 3 bases; junction bases outside the gene matches: 3. The CDR3 spans 15 residues. The germline V gene has CDR1 LGHNA and CDR2 YSLEER. Per the original methods: For nucleated cells, counts were estimated from reference gene primer amplification. Using immunoSEQ multiplex PCR, the repertoire was profiled, and TCRdb retains in-frame clones only, with some absent. V and J calls and clone size are as listed in that table; D and trimming were resolved from the DNA. Here the sample spans 150,000 to 200,000 clones, around four fifths being singletons. This chain uses TRBV4-3 with TRBJ2-3; TRBD2 matches 11 bases. The sample was peripheral blood. This receptor was taken from a woman older than 75 with active or convalescent COVID-19. DNA for the CDR3: TGCGCCAGCAGCCTAGCGGGGGGGCTGACAGATACGCAGTATTTT. Protein sequence: CASSLAGGLTDTQYF.